Below are 14 T cell receptor beta chains sequenced from a single sample in a study of blood T cell repertoires in COVID-19. The protocol was immunoSEQ multiplex PCR, while the TCRdb copy is restricted to in-frame clones and leaves out a portion. Of tens of thousands of clones detected, about 91% appear once; the ten largest clones hold 4.5% to 5%. The sample consisted of peripheral blood. Every receptor here comes from a woman aged 50 to 60 with active COVID-19.

This clone appeared a single time. CDR3 sequence: CASSFRGGLIAKNIQYF. The CDR3 DNA sequence: TGTGCCAGCAGTTTCCGTGGGGGACTGATAGCCAAAAACATTCAGTACTTC. The J gene is TRBJ2-4, the V gene TRBV28; possible D gene TRBD2, 6 bases. CDR1 is MDHEN and CDR2 is SYDVKM in the germline V gene. V was cut by 3 bases and J by 0 bases, with 15 bases left in between. The CDR3 runs 17 residues.

The V and J genes are TRBV21-1 and TRBJ2-2; the table assigns TRBD1, which was not confirmed against the DNA. TRBV21-1 is described as a pseudogene. The CDR3 has 12 residues. For the CDR3, the DNA is TGTGCCCGGGACAGGAACACCGGGGAGCTGTTTTTT. This sequence encodes CARDRNTGELFF.

V usage is TRBV10-3 and J usage is TRBJ1-1; D may be TRBD1 (5 bases). Trimming cost V 9 bases and J 4 bases, with 21 bases left between them. Germline V gene sequence: CDR1 ENHRY, CDR2 SYGVKD. This CDR3 region has 15 residues. The CDR3 DNA sequence: TGTGCCATACACCGGGGGGGAGTGGAGTCCACTGAAGCTTTCTTT. The encoded protein is CAIHRGGVESTEAFF.

V gene TRBV28 combines with J gene TRBJ2-5; the D gene is possibly TRBD2 (5 bases). The CDR3 has 15 residues. Germline V gene sequence: CDR1 MDHEN, CDR2 SYDVKM. The germline V and J ends were trimmed by 2 bases and 0 bases, with 10 bases remaining between them. The CDR3 DNA reads TGTGCCAGCAGTTTAGGTGGCGGGTACCAAGAGACCCAGTACTTC. Translation: CASSLGGGYQETQYF.

The chain uses TRBV11-3 and TRBJ2-1; the match to TRBD1 covers 10 bases. The CDR3 totals 14 residues. Germline values: CDR1 SGHNT, CDR2 YENEEA. J lost 6 bases, V lost 1 base, and 0 bases had no gene match. Written as DNA, the CDR3 is TGTGCCAGCAGCTTAGGGGACAGGGGCAATGAGCAGTTCTTC. It codes for CASSLGDRGNEQFF.

The V call is TRBV5-1, the J call TRBJ2-7; a weak D match, TRBD2 (5 bases). Trimming pared 4 bases from V and 6 bases from J, leaving 17 bases between. Germline values: CDR1 SGHRS, CDR2 YFSETQ. This CDR3 has 14 residues. For the CDR3, the DNA is TGCGCCAGCAGCATCCAAGCGGTACGCTCCGAGCAGTACTTC. Encoded protein: CASSIQAVRSEQYF.

This chain joins TRBV7-8 and TRBJ1-5; 8 positions agree with TRBD1. The CDR3 length is 15 residues. Germline V gene sequence: CDR1 SGHVS, CDR2 FQNEAQ. J lost 4 bases, V lost 1 base, and 3 bases had no gene match. The CDR3 bases are TGTGCCAGCAGCTTAGGCGGGACAGGTAATCAGCCCCAGCATTTT. The encoded protein is CASSLGGTGNQPQHF.

The chain combines TRBV6-5 with TRBJ2-7; D may be TRBD1 (6 bases). V lost 6 bases to trimming and J lost 13 bases, with 13 bases between them. Germline V CDR1 and CDR2: MNHEY, SVGAGI. The CDR3 runs to 10 residues. The CDR3 DNA reads TGTGCCAGCAGACAGGGTATCCATTACTTC. This sequence encodes CASRQGIHYF.

This clone was seen only a few times. This chain connects TRBV4-1 to TRBJ2-1; D possibly corresponds to TRBD2 (6 bases). The CDR3 spans 14 residues. Trimming pared 2 bases from V and 9 bases from J, leaving 14 bases between. CDR1 and CDR2 (germline): MGHRA, YSYEKL. This chain's CDR3 is CASSQSGTPTEQFF. CDR3 bases: TGCGCCAGCAGCCAATCCGGGACTCCCACTGAGCAGTTCTTC.

V and J are TRBV7-8 and TRBJ2-1; D possibly corresponds to TRBD2 (6 bases). From germline, CDR1 is SGHVS and CDR2 FQNEAQ. Trimming cost V 1 base and J 0 bases, with 13 bases left between them. The CDR3 is 17 residues long. CDR3 sequence: CASSLGGTVSSYNEQFF. Here the CDR3 DNA reads TGTGCCAGCAGCTTAGGGGGGACTGTTAGCTCCTACAATGAGCAGTTCTTC.

This clone has just a few counts. V usage is TRBV5-5 and J usage is TRBJ1-1; possibly TRBD1 for D (5 bases). The germline CDR1 and CDR2 sequences are SGHKS and YYEKEE (reference sequence). V lost 4 bases to trimming and J lost 4 bases, with 11 bases between them. This CDR3 region has 13 residues. The CDR3 DNA is TGTGCCAGCAGCCTGGGGGGGGGCACTGAAGCTTTCTTT. As protein: CASSLGGGTEAFF.

The V call is TRBV2, the J call TRBJ2-7; 12 nucleotides agree with TRBD1. Germline V gene lookup returns CDR1 SNHLY and CDR2 FYNNEI. The CDR3 contains 16 residues. Trimming took 5 bases from V and 7 from J; bases not matched to a gene: 12. CDR3 loop: CASSTGQGAGRVEQYF. In DNA, the CDR3 is TGTGCCAGCAGTACGGGACAGGGGGCGGGACGGGTGGAGCAGTACTTC.

The chain couples TRBV3-1 (or the pseudogene TRBV3-2) to TRBJ2-3; 9 nucleotides match TRBD2. The CDR3 length is 17 residues. The germline gives CDR1 LGHDT, CDR2 YNNKEL (reference sequence). The V segment lost 0 bases and the J segment 5 bases; nucleotides outside the gene matches: 9. In DNA form, the CDR3 reads TGTGCCAGCAGCCAAGATGTTGTAGCGGGAGTGGGAGATACGCAGTATTTT. It specifies CASSQDVVAGVGDTQYF.

The chain recombines TRBV6-2 or TRBV6-3 with TRBJ1-6; 7 positions agree with TRBD1. Germline V CDR1 and CDR2: MNHEY, SVGEGT. V lost 4 bases to trimming and J lost 9 bases; unmatched junction nucleotides: 6. The CDR3 extends over 14 amino acids. In DNA form, the CDR3 reads TGTGCCAGCAGTTCCGCTGGGACAGTTTCACCCCTCCACTTT. It yields the protein CASSSAGTVSPLHF.